These T cell receptor beta chains were read from a single sample in a study of blood T cell repertoires in COVID-19. Profiled with immunoSEQ multiplex PCR; TCRdb holds only in-frame clones, not every one. The sample lists about 35,000 clones, more than 80% occurring once. The specimen sequenced was peripheral blood. The receptors come from a man in his sixties with active or convalescent COVID-19. Each CDR3 is given with its conserved first and last residue. The order of the fields is D gene, clone size, J gene, V gene, CDR3 DNA, CDR3 protein. A D gene is named only where the DNA matches it firmly. Clone sizes are given selectively: once, few, many, or a class where the clone is expanded.

TRBD1,NA,TRBJ1-6,TRBV5-6,TGTGCCAGCAGCCCCTGGAATCCGCCGGGACAGCGGTCGGCCCCCCTCCACTTT,CASSPWNPPGQRSAPLHF
TRBD1,NA,TRBJ2-5,TRBV28,TGTGCCAGCCGCAGAGGGACAGCAGAGACCCAGTACTTC,CASRRGTAETQYF
TRBD2,NA,TRBJ2-1,TRBV30,TGTGCCTGGGGACTAGCGGGAGGGAATGAGCAGTTCTTC,CAWGLAGGNEQFF
TRBD2,NA,TRBJ2-1,TRBV3-1/TRBV3-2,TGTGCCAGCAGCCGGGGACTAGCGGGAGGGTTCTCTGGAGAGCAGTTCTTC,CASSRGLAGGFSGEQFF
TRBD1,NA,TRBJ2-3,TRBV6-4,TGTGCCAGGAACGGGACAGCTAGCACAGATACGCAGTATTTT,CARNGTASTDTQYF
NA,few,TRBJ1-4,TRBV21-1,TGTGCCAGCAGCAATCAGCGGCAAGGGCAAGAACTGTTTTTT,CASSNQRQGQELFF
TRBD1,NA,TRBJ2-2,TRBV5-1,TGCGCCAGCAGCCTCCGGACAGGGGGCTCCCCCGGGGAGCTGTTTTTT,CASSLRTGGSPGELFF
TRBD1,NA,TRBJ1-2,TRBV19,TGTGCCAGTAGCCCCCCAGGACAGGGAGGGAGAACGGATGGCTACACCTTC,CASSPPGQGGRTDGYTF
TRBD1,NA,TRBJ2-5,TRBV7-2,TGTGCCAGCAGCCCCATGTTCAGGGGGTTGGAGACCCAGTACTTC,CASSPMFRGLETQYF
TRBD2,NA,TRBJ2-1,TRBV6-6,TGTGCCAGCAGTCGCGGACTAGCGGGGGGGCCGGGCAATGAGCAGTTCTTC,CASSRGLAGGPGNEQFF
NA,NA,TRBJ2-5,TRBV11-2,TGTGCCAGCAGCCAAAATTCAGGGTTTTATCAGACCCAGTACTTC,CASSQNSGFYQTQYF
TRBD1,few,TRBJ2-1,TRBV6-5,TGTGCCAGCAGTCTCACAGGGGGCTACAATGAGCAGTTCTTC,CASSLTGGYNEQFF
TRBD1,NA,TRBJ1-1,TRBV5-1,TGCGCCAGCAGCTTAGGAGGCAGGGGGATGAACACTGAAGCTTTCTTT,CASSLGGRGMNTEAFF
TRBD1,NA,TRBJ2-1,TRBV19,TGTGCCAGTAGTATCCCGGGACAGATATACAATGAGCAGTTCTTC,CASSIPGQIYNEQFF
TRBD1,NA,TRBJ2-5,TRBV5-1,TGCGCCAGCAGCCCGACAGGGCCCCAAGAGACCCAGTACTTC,CASSPTGPQETQYF
TRBD1,NA,TRBJ2-6,TRBV6-1,TGTGCCAGCAGTGAATGGCAGGGGGCGTCAGGGGCCAACGTCCTGACTTTC,CASSEWQGASGANVLTF
TRBD2,NA,TRBJ2-1,TRBV12-5,TGTGCTAGTGGTTTGGGGACTAGCGGGAGTAGTGATGAGCAGTTCTTC,CASGLGTSGSSDEQFF
NA,NA,TRBJ2-3,TRBV7-2,TGTGCCAGCAGCCGGGGTTCGGGAGACGCAGATACGCAGTATTTT,CASSRGSGDADTQYF
TRBD1,NA,TRBJ1-2,TRBV28,TGTGCCAGCGACAGGGGACGGGGCTATGGCTACACCTTC,CASDRGRGYGYTF
NA,NA,TRBJ1-4,TRBV5-1,TGCGCCAGCTCCAAGGGAGGGACTAATGAAAAACTGTTTTTT,CASSKGGTNEKLFF
NA,NA,TRBJ2-1,TRBV10-2,TGCGCCAGCAGTAACTATTACAATGAGCAGTTCTTC,CASSNYYNEQFF
NA,NA,TRBJ2-3,TRBV7-2,TGTGCCAGCAGCTTAAAAGCGGGTAGCACAGATACGCAGTATTTT,CASSLKAGSTDTQYF
NA,NA,TRBJ1-2,TRBV11-2,TGTGCCAGCAGCCCTCGGACTGTTAACTATGGCTACACCTTC,CASSPRTVNYGYTF
NA,NA,TRBJ1-5,TRBV19,TGTGCCAGTAATCCGAGGGAAAGGACCCAGCATTTT,CASNPRERTQHF
NA,NA,TRBJ1-2,TRBV10-3,TGTGCCATCAGTGAGTACCGGGGCTATGGCTACACCTTC,CAISEYRGYGYTF
TRBD1,medium-sized,TRBJ1-2,TRBV10-3,TGTGCCATCAGTGATCCGGGACAGGGGTACGGTGGCTACACCTTC,CAISDPGQGYGGYTF
NA,NA,TRBJ1-6,TRBV11-2,TGTGCCAGCAGCTTAGTGTTGGGAAGGGGTTCACCCCTCCACTTT,CASSLVLGRGSPLHF
NA,NA,TRBJ1-2,TRBV5-4,TGTGCCAGCAGCCCGTGGCAGGGCGGAGATGGCTACACCTTC,CASSPWQGGDGYTF